This TCR beta chain was obtained from a study of cytomegalovirus exposure and HLA in healthy donors. Study-wide background: Earlier, some 200 million T cells were analyzed, and some 120 million unique TCR beta sequences were found among them.

With respect to this clone: Its specificity is unknown.

Whole-study findings and limits: A missense variant in DCLRE1C was later tied to TCR beta V- and J-gene trimming.

This PCR relied on a set of 60 Vbeta primers and 13 Jbeta primers. Clones were read by immunoSEQ multiplex PCR, and TCRdb kept only the in-frame ones, dropping some. Of under 200,000 clones in the sample, 80% to 90% were seen once. V was trimmed by 0 bases and J by 4 bases, leaving 12 bases between them. Germline values: CDR1 MNHEY, CDR2 SVGAGI. This CDR3 has 15 residues. The genes are TRBV6-5 and TRBJ2-5; D may be TRBD2 (5 bases). The sequence was obtained from a man younger than 30 in good health and CMV-seropositive. Sequenced input: PBMCs. CDR3 DNA: TGTGCCAGCAGTTACTCGATTCGGGGTGGAGAGACCCAGTACTTC. It translates to CASSYSIRGGETQYF.